This T cell receptor beta chain was identified in a study of cytomegalovirus exposure and HLA in healthy donors. Whole-study findings and limits: A later analysis reportedly identified an Asian-associated ancestry cluster as carrying fewer N-insertions than the approximately 730-donor mean. Serostatus for CMV was the only available immune exposure information.

This CDR3 is 15 amino acids long. Germline loops: CDR1 SGHVS, CDR2 FNYEAQ. V lost 5 bases, J lost 3 bases, and 16 bases lay in between. Concerning this clone itself: Its target is not known.

Primers: 60 Vbeta forward and 13 Jbeta reverse. The table came from immunoSEQ multiplex PCR; TCRdb's copy has only in-frame clones and leaves some out. The sample yields roughly 160,000 clones, roughly two thirds seen once. Specimen: PBMCs. The rearrangement uses TRBV7-6 and TRBJ2-5; maybe TRBD1 (6 bases). The source is a young woman in good health and CMV-seropositive. The CDR3 DNA follows: TGTGCCAGCAGCCCCCTCCAGGACAGTGAAGAGACCCAGTACTTC. It yields the protein CASSPLQDSEETQYF. The complete variable domain, with remaining parts taken from reference TRBV7-6 and TRBJ2-5, reads GAGVSQSPRYKVTKRGQDVALRCDPISGHVSLYWYRQALGQGPEFLTYFNYEAQQDKSGLPNDRFSAERPEGSISTLTIQRTEQRDSAMYRCASSPLQDSEETQYFGPGTRLLVL.